The present T cell receptor beta chain was sequenced within a study of blood T cell repertoires in COVID-19. About the research overall: Samples came from the United States, Italy and Spain, spanning acute and convalescent COVID-19. T cells, B-cell-depleted T cells, or PBMCs provided the cDNA or gDNA that served as material.

The V and J ends lost 6 bases and 0 bases respectively, with 6 bases between them. The CDR3 covers 13 residues. Per germline, CDR1 SGHTA and CDR2 FQGNSA. In the original processing: Nucleated cell number was recorded as an estimate derived from reference gene primer amplification. Here immunoSEQ multiplex PCR was the method, and the copy in TCRdb shows in-frame clones only, minus some. The D gene and trimming were derived from the DNA, and the V and J assignments and clone size from that table. The sample records 72,000 or so clones, 80% to 95% being singletons. This sequence was found in an elderly woman with acute or convalescent COVID-19. The source material was peripheral blood. The chain carries TRBV7-2 and TRBJ1-5; D is unclear. CDR3 protein: CASRIYSNQPQHF. The CDR3 DNA reads TGTGCCAGCAGAATATATAGCAATCAGCCCCAGCATTTT.